This entry lists 26 T cell receptor beta chains sequenced from one sample in a study of blood T cell repertoires in COVID-19. The data were produced by immunoSEQ multiplex PCR, yet TCRdb's version contains in-frame clones alone and is incomplete. The table includes 150,000 to 200,000 clones, around 85% detected once. Sequencing input: peripheral blood. The receptors come from a man aged 55-75 years with acute or convalescent COVID-19.

The count of this clone is one. V is TRBV9 and J is TRBJ1-2; 9 bases map to TRBD1. J gave up 2 bases and V 1 base, and 6 bases lay outside the gene matches. This CDR3 region has 16 residues. Germline loops: CDR1 SGDLS, CDR2 YYNGEE. The CDR3 nucleotides are TGTGCCAGCAGCGTACAAGACAGGGGGGGAAACTATGGCTACACCTTC. This gives the protein CASSVQDRGGNYGYTF.

This clone was counted a single time. The genes are TRBV6-2 or TRBV6-3 and TRBJ1-1; D unresolved. The germline CDR1 and CDR2 sequences are MNHEY and SVGEGT. This CDR3 region has 15 residues. Trimming pared 5 bases from V and 0 bases from J, leaving 13 bases between. CDR3 DNA: TGTGCCAGCAGTGGGGTTGGGAGGCTGAACACTGAAGCTTTCTTT. Protein: CASSGVGRLNTEAFF.

The chain carries TRBV9 and TRBJ2-3; D remains ambiguous. Germline values: CDR1 SGDLS, CDR2 YYNGEE. This CDR3 spans 12 amino acids. The V end lost 3 bases, the J end lost 6 bases, and 8 bases lay between the germline ends. This CDR3 reads CASSAYADTQYF. The DNA for the CDR3 is TGTGCCAGCAGCGCTTACGCGGATACGCAGTATTTT.

CDR3 DNA sequence: TGTGCCAGCAGTTTAGCGGGAGCCCGTACAGATACGCAGTATTTT. Translation: CASSLAGARTDTQYF. The V call is TRBV27, the J call TRBJ2-3, with TRBD2 matching over 7 bases. The CDR3 covers 15 residues. Germline CDR1 is MNHEY and CDR2 is SMNVEV (reference sequence). The J segment lost 3 bases and the V segment lost 2 bases, leaving 5 bases of the junction unmatched.

CDR3 region: CASSPSGSGRAFF. The CDR3 bases are TGTGCCAGCAGCCCGTCGGGGTCAGGCCGGGCTTTCTTT. The chain recombines TRBV3-1 (or the pseudogene TRBV3-2) with TRBJ1-1; D unresolved. Per the germline V gene, CDR1 is LGHDT and CDR2 is YNNKEL (reference sequence). V was trimmed by 4 bases and J by 11 bases, leaving 17 bases between them. The CDR3 spans 13 residues.

The chain uses TRBV28 and TRBJ2-3, with TRBD2 as a possible D gene (6 bases). Germline assignment: CDR1 MDHEN and CDR2 SYDVKM. CDR3 size: 13 residues. Trimming took off 5 bases at V and 4 bases at J, with 10 bases between the two ends. The CDR3 nucleotides read TGTGCCAGCAGTCTGACTAGTCCAGATACGCAGTATTTT. Translation gives CASSLTSPDTQYF.

This chain uses TRBV29-1 with TRBJ1-2; D might be TRBD1 (5 bases). Trimming took off 8 bases at V and 6 bases at J, with 22 bases between the two ends. The CDR3 runs to 14 residues. From germline, CDR1 is SQVTM and CDR2 ANQGSEA. CDR3 nucleotide sequence: TGCAGCTCCAGCGGGAGGCAGGGAGGGGATGGCTACACCTTC. Protein product: CSSSGRQGGDGYTF. The full variable domain, in which reference TRBV29-1 and TRBJ1-2 provide the parts outside the CDR3, is SAVISQKPSRDICQRGTSLTIQCQVDSQVTMMFWYRQQPGQSLTLIATANQGSEATYESGFVIDKFPISRPNLTFSTLTVSNMSPEDSSIYLCSSSGRQGGDGYTFGSGTRLTVV.

The genes are TRBV5-1 and TRBJ2-7, with 8 bases matching TRBD2. Germline V gene data show CDR1 as SGHRS and CDR2 as YFSETQ. V lost 3 bases to trimming and J lost 4 bases; unmatched junction nucleotides: 6. This CDR3 region has 14 residues. CDR3 amino acids: CASSSVSGGYEQYF. The CDR3 region has the DNA TGCGCCAGCAGCTCTGTATCGGGAGGGTACGAGCAGTACTTC.

The CDR3 DNA sequence: TGTGCCACCCTGGGGATAGCGGGAACTGGCACCGGGGAGCTGTTTTTT. It yields the protein CATLGIAGTGTGELFF. V is TRBV19 and J is TRBJ2-2; 8 nucleotides match TRBD2. V shed 10 bases and J 4 bases; nucleotides not matched to a gene: 14. The CDR3 spans 16 residues. Germline CDR1 is LNHDA and CDR2 is SQIVND (reference sequence).

This clone was observed once. This chain joins TRBV5-4 and TRBJ2-3, with D perhaps matching TRBD2 (5 bases). CDR1 SGHNT and CDR2 YYREEE come from the germline V gene (reference sequence). Trimming pared 6 bases from V and 0 bases from J, leaving 20 bases between. The CDR3 runs 17 residues. CDR3 amino acids: CASTKRALNPSTDTQYF. CDR3 DNA: TGTGCCAGCACTAAGAGGGCTCTGAACCCTAGCACAGATACGCAGTATTTT.

In the case of this clone: The sample carries other DNA sequences with the same CDR3. The rearrangement uses TRBV28 and TRBJ2-7; unclear D gene. Germline CDR1 reads MDHEN; CDR2 reads SYDVKM. V lost 4 bases and J lost 4, with 5 bases in between. The CDR3 spans 11 residues. The CDR3 reads CASSYGYEQYF. The DNA of the CDR3 is TGTGCCAGCAGTTACGGGTACGAGCAGTACTTC.

This clone was recorded once. The chain recombines TRBV28 with TRBJ1-5; 7 nucleotides agree with TRBD1. From germline, CDR1 is MDHEN and CDR2 SYDVKM. V shed 10 bases and J 2 bases; nucleotides not matched to a gene: 11. The CDR3 is 15 amino acids. CDR3 DNA sequence: TGTGCCACGGAGGGGGCCACCATAGGCAATCAGCCCCAGCATTTT. Protein: CATEGATIGNQPQHF.

The chain couples TRBV28 to TRBJ2-7; 9 nucleotides agree with TRBD2. Germline CDR1 and CDR2: MDHEN and SYDVKM. Trimming cost V 3 bases and J 2 bases; bases outside gene matches: 2. This CDR3 is built from 14 residues. CDR3 sequence (DNA): TGTGCCAGCAGTTTTAGCGGGAGCCCCTACGAGCAGTACTTC. It translates to CASSFSGSPYEQYF.

Here the CDR3 DNA reads TGTGCCAGCAGTTTGGGACTAGCGGCGGAACAGTACTTC. Its protein is CASSLGLAAEQYF. The chain uses TRBV12-3 or TRBV12-4 and TRBJ2-7; the match to TRBD2 covers 11 bases. V shed 3 bases, J shed 10 bases, and the junction held 5 bases outside the gene matches. The CDR3 totals 13 residues.

Regarding this clone: At one end the junction does not follow the germline gene, possibly because of a read error. The same CDR3 arises from other DNA sequences in this sample as well. The rearrangement uses TRBV2 and TRBJ1-5; D unresolved. CDR3 size: 13 residues. Germline CDR1 and CDR2: SNHLY and FYNNEI. The CDR3 DNA reads as TGCGCCAGCAGTGAACGTAGCAATCAGCCCCAGCATTTT. It specifies CASSERSNQPQHF. Variable domain in full (rest from reference TRBV2 and TRBJ1-5): EPEVTQTPSHQVTQMGQEVILRCVPISNHLYFYWYRQILGQKVEFLVSFYNNEISEKSEIFDDQFSVERPDGSNFTLKIRSTKLEDSAMYFCASSERSNQPQHFGDGTRLSIL.

There are a few counts of this clone. This chain joins TRBV6-6 and TRBJ2-7, with TRBD1 as a possible D gene (5 bases). This CDR3 region has 13 residues. Looked up from germline, CDR1 is MNHNY and CDR2 is SVGAGI (reference sequence). Trimming removed 5 bases from V and 5 bases from J, with 13 bases in between. In DNA form, the CDR3 reads TGTGCCAGCAGTACGACAGTGGCGGACGAGCAGTACTTC. This encodes CASSTTVADEQYF.

The V call is TRBV19, the J call TRBJ2-2; 9 nucleotides line up with TRBD2. Per the germline V gene, CDR1 is LNHDA and CDR2 is SQIVND (reference sequence). The CDR3 length is 18 residues. Trimming at V came to 11 bases and at J to 1 base, leaving 17 bases not matched to a gene. For the CDR3, the DNA is TGTGCCGCTACGCCCCGCGGGGGGGCGGAAGAGAACACCGGGGAGCTGTTTTTT. It translates to CAATPRGGAEENTGELFF.

The table lists this clone with a few counts. V and J are TRBV11-2 and TRBJ1-1; no clear D. Germline V CDR1 and CDR2: SGHAT, FQNNGV. The CDR3 contains 13 residues. Trimming took 5 bases from V and 0 from J, leaving 7 bases between them. The CDR3 is CASSPVMNTEAFF. Written as DNA, the CDR3 is TGTGCCAGCAGCCCAGTTATGAACACTGAAGCTTTCTTT.

The chain couples TRBV28 to TRBJ1-2; the match to TRBD1 covers 7 bases. J was trimmed by 5 bases and V by 6 bases; bases with no gene match: 9. The CDR3 length is 14 residues. Germline CDR1 reads MDHEN; CDR2 reads SYDVKM. The CDR3 bases are TGTGCCAGCAGCTCCCAACAGGGGCAATATGGCTACACCTTC. Translating it yields CASSSQQGQYGYTF.

In nucleotides, the CDR3 is TGTGCCAGCAGCGAAGACCCTAGCGGGAGAGTCCACGAGCAGTACTTC. Protein sequence: CASSEDPSGRVHEQYF. The V and J genes are TRBV27 and TRBJ2-7; 10 bases match TRBD2. V lost 6 bases to trimming and J lost 5 bases; unmatched junction nucleotides: 13. Germline assignment: CDR1 MNHEY and CDR2 SMNVEV (reference sequence). This CDR3 spans 16 amino acids.

There are a few counts of this clone. This CDR3 is CATRGAGLASDTQYF. The DNA for the CDR3 is TGTGCCACCCGTGGGGCGGGACTAGCATCAGATACGCAGTATTTT. The V gene is TRBV27, the J gene TRBJ2-3, with 9 bases identical to TRBD2. The CDR3 extends over 15 amino acids. V shed 10 bases and J 4 bases; nucleotides not matched to a gene: 12. Germline-derived CDR1 and CDR2 are MNHEY and SMNVEV (reference sequence).

The chain carries TRBV27 and TRBJ2-1, with TRBD2 matching 8 bases. CDR1 is MNHEY and CDR2 is SMNVEV in the germline V gene (reference sequence). Germline trimming cut 5 bases from V and 9 bases from J; bases unmatched to any gene: 9. This CDR3 contains 14 residues. Here the CDR3 reads CASSDPGLGGEQFF. CDR3 DNA: TGTGCCAGCAGTGATCCGGGACTAGGGGGTGAGCAGTTCTTC.

This rearrangement joins TRBV5-4 to TRBJ2-1; 13 bases are a match to TRBD2. V was clipped by 4 bases and J by 7 bases; unmatched bases: 8. The CDR3 covers 16 residues. Germline V gene sequence: CDR1 SGHNT, CDR2 YYREEE (reference sequence). The CDR3 DNA sequence: TGTGCCAGCAGCCTGGGGACTAGCGGGAATCTGAATGAGCAGTTCTTC. Amino acids: CASSLGTSGNLNEQFF.

V usage is TRBV30 and J usage is TRBJ2-5; no definite D call. The CDR3 covers 11 residues. Between the trimmed V and J ends, which lost 0 bases and 5 bases, there was a span of 4 bases. CDR1 and CDR2 from the germline V gene are GTSNPN and SVGIG (reference sequence). This CDR3 reads CAWSVAETQYF. In nucleotides, the CDR3 is TGTGCCTGGAGTGTAGCTGAGACCCAGTACTTC. The complete variable domain, with remaining parts taken from reference TRBV30 and TRBJ2-5, reads SQTIHQWPATLVQPVGSPLSLECTVEGTSNPNLYWYRQAAGRGLQLLFYSVGIGQISSEVPQNLSASRPQDRQFILSSKKLLLSDSGFYLCAWSVAETQYFGPGTRLLVL.

This clone has more than one count but fewer than ten. The V and J genes are TRBV9 and TRBJ1-2, with TRBD1 matching 8 bases. The V gene's germline CDR1 is SGDLS and CDR2 YYNGEE. The ends lost 5 bases at V and 1 base at J; junction bases unmatched: 4. CDR3 length equals 14 residues. The CDR3 spells CASRKQGDNYGYTF. The CDR3 nucleotides are TGTGCCAGCAGGAAACAGGGGGATAACTATGGCTACACCTTC.

This rearrangement joins TRBV14 to TRBJ2-1, with 9 positions matching TRBD2. CDR1 SGHDN and CDR2 FVKESK come from the germline V gene. This CDR3 contains 14 residues. With V trimmed by 2 bases and J by 8 bases, 4 bases remained unmatched. In nucleotides, the CDR3 is TGTGCCAGCAGCCAAATAGCGGGAGTCTATGAGCAGTTCTTC. It translates to CASSQIAGVYEQFF.